This TCR beta chain derives from a study of tumor and adjacent non-tumor tissue in lung cancer (dated 2018 in TCRdb). About the full investigation: Patients with adenocarcinoma (approximately 11), squamous cell carcinoma (2) and small cell lung cancer (1) were included in the cohort. In total, sequencing yielded under 150 million productive TCRbeta reads, which works out to an average of around 4.2 million reads per sample. TCRbeta CDR3 sequencing was performed on 30 to 35 paired specimens, with one tumor sample and one normal lung sample collected per patient. The study compared bulk TCRbeta repertoires from lung tumor tissue and matched distant non-tumor lung tissue of some 15 lung cancer patients. Ages among the roughly 15 patients ranged from about 31 to 85 years, there were roughly 10 men and 5 women, and disease was at TNM stage I to III. The full study reports these points: Significantly higher TCR diversity (inverse Simpson) was observed in tumor tissue than in normal lung tissue (about 410 vs 180, P = 0.0075, Mann-Whitney U test). Neither the sequencing platform nor unique molecular identifiers are mentioned in the methods. The cohort had only 15 patients, and the authors noted that larger samples and more detailed clinical data are needed. TCR diversity was significantly higher in younger patients, and higher tumor TCR diversity was associated with shorter overall and disease-free survival. In normal lung, the top 100 clones accounted for a significantly larger cumulative share of the repertoire than in tumor tissue. Peripheral blood was not sequenced, so blood TCRbeta repertoires in these lung cancer patients were not examined.

Library creation used multiplex PCR. TCRdb names Illumina HiSeq 2500 as the instrument used. TCRbeta libraries were built by three rounds of nested PCR using primers (Table S4), following protocols modified from ARM-PCR. Before sequencing, PCR products of 200-500 bp were excised from the gel and purified with the QIAquick gel extraction kit. Per the original workflow: Reads were cleaned with Trimmomatic, merged with FLASH into complete CDR3 sequences, and assigned to V(D)J germline segments with MiTCR. Clonal diversity was computed as the inverse Simpson's index with VDJtools. In-frame sequences without a premature stop codon were defined as productive reads. TCRdb reprocessing: public reads trimmed at Q25 with fastp, clones called with MiXCR, in-frame beta chains kept. Rows are combined by CDR3 protein, so each entry shows the most common genes and DNA. The V and J calls follow TCRdb's processing rather than the paper's. The sample records about 98,000 distinct CDR3 sequences, roughly 78% of which are singletons. Together, the top ten hold less than 40% of the sample.

RNA was extracted from bulk unsorted tissue and checked for quality with a NanoDrop ND-1000 and an Agilent 2100. Normal lung samples were distant non-tumor tissue taken more than 3 cm from the tumor edge. Newly diagnosed lung cancer patients without prior chemotherapy who had been admitted for thoracic surgery in China between August and November 2014 were enrolled as donors. Patients who had received previous radiotherapy or chemotherapy, or who had another concurrent cancer, were excluded from the study. Surgical tissue pieces of about 1-2.1 cm3 were preserved in RNAlater solution and were kept at -80 degrees C until use. The germline V gene yields MNHEY for CDR1 and SVGEGT for CDR2. The length of the CDR3 is 15 amino acids, counting both ends. Left in the record is the CDR3 DNA by itself, 45 bases read in frame from the first base. Of note for this clonotype: The clone's antigen remains unknown. The CDR3 ends on some other residue instead of the conserved phenylalanine or tryptophan, so this is likely a read error.

The sample comprised distant non-tumor lung tissue. This clonotype was obtained from a man aged 55 to 70 with small cell lung cancer. The chain uses TRBV6-2 or TRBV6-3 and TRBJ2-3, and 11 junctional nucleotides match TRBD2. Read as DNA, the sequence is TGTGCCAGCAATACTGCACTAGCGGGAGCAGATACACAGTATTTA. It codes for CASNTALAGADTQYL.